What follows is one T cell receptor (beta chain) and its context. The antigen remains undetermined. Trimming cost V 3 bases and J 2 bases, with 8 bases left between them. The CDR3 extends over 13 amino acids. CDR1 and CDR2 (germline): SGHTA, FQGNSA. The entry originates in a study of cytomegalovirus exposure and HLA in healthy donors. Broader study findings: CMV serostatus was the sole immune exposure data available. Confirmation in vitro established that three CMV-associated chains were specific for CMV antigens.

Primers: 60 Vbeta forward and 13 Jbeta reverse. Sequencing was performed with immunoSEQ multiplex PCR; in TCRdb, only in-frame clones are kept and a portion is missing. The sample records roughly 82,000 clones, roughly 72% being singletons. Sequenced input: PBMCs. The receptor was isolated from a woman aged 40-49 years in good health and CMV-seropositive. V usage is TRBV7-2 and J usage is TRBJ2-7; a weak D match, TRBD1 (6 bases). Here the CDR3 DNA reads TGTGCCAGCAGCTTCGGGACAACCTACGAGCAGTACTTC. The encoded protein is CASSFGTTYEQYF.